Following are 4 T cell receptor beta chains from one sample sequenced in a study of beta chain features in type 1 diabetes. Expressed TCRB transcripts were sequenced after all isolated RNA was converted to cDNA. The method was immunoSEQ multiplex PCR; TCRdb's version includes in-frame clones alone and lacks a portion of them. The data contain 300,000 to 350,000 clones, 6.5% to 10% of them singletons. Specimen: central memory CD4+ T cells from blood. The receptors here all came from a woman in her late teens or twenties in good health.

The chain has TRBV4-3 and TRBJ2-1, with D maybe TRBD1 (5 bases). This CDR3 has 14 amino acids. Deletions cut 0 bases from V and 9 bases from J, with 12 bases between. Germline CDR1 and CDR2: LGHNA and YSLEER. This CDR3 reads CASSQEQDTGEQFF. DNA for the CDR3: TGCGCCAGCAGCCAAGAACAGGATACTGGTGAGCAGTTCTTC.

This clone appeared many times. The chain employs TRBV7-2 and TRBJ2-7; D is uncertain. This CDR3 region has 13 residues. Trimming pared 2 bases from V and 3 bases from J, leaving 8 bases between. Per the germline V gene, CDR1 is SGHTA and CDR2 is FQGNSA. The CDR3 region has the DNA TGTGCCAGCAGCTTAAGTCCAAACTACGAGCAGTACTTC. It specifies CASSLSPNYEQYF.

The chain combines TRBV11-2 with TRBJ2-7; 10 positions agree with TRBD2. The germline CDR1 and CDR2 sequences are SGHAT and FQNNGV. V gave up 7 bases and J gave up 6 bases; unmatched junction bases: 12. The CDR3 spans 15 residues. CDR3 DNA sequence: TGTGCCAGCACCGAATCACGACTAGCGGGTCGCGAGCAGTACTTC. It codes for CASTESRLAGREQYF.

This clone was detected only a few times. The chain employs TRBV4-3 and TRBJ1-4, with 7 nucleotides matching TRBD1. The CDR3 is made up of 16 amino acids. CDR1 LGHNA and CDR2 YSLEER come from the germline V gene. V shed 1 base and J 3 bases; nucleotides not matched to a gene: 5. The CDR3 nucleotides read TGCGCCAGCAGCCAAGGAGCCGGGACAGCTAATGAAAAACTGTTTTTT. The encoded protein is CASSQGAGTANEKLFF.